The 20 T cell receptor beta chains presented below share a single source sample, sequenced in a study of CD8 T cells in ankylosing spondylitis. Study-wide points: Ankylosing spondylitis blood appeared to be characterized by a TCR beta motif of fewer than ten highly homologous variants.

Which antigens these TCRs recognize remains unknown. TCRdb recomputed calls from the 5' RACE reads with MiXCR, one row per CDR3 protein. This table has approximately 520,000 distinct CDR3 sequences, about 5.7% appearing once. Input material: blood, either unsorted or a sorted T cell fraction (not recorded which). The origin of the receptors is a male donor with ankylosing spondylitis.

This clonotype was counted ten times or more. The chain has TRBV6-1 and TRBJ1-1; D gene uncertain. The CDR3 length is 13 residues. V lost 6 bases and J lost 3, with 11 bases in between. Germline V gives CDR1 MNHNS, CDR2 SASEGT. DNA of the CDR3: TGTGCCAGCAGGGACCCCTCAGACACTGAAGCTTTCTTT. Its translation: CASRDPSDTEAFF.

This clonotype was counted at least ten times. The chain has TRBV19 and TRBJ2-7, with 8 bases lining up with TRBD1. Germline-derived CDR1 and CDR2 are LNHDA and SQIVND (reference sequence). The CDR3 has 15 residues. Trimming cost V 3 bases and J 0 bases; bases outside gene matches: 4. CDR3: CASSMRQGISYEQYF. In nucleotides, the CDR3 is TGTGCCAGTAGTATGCGACAGGGGATCTCCTACGAGCAGTACTTC.

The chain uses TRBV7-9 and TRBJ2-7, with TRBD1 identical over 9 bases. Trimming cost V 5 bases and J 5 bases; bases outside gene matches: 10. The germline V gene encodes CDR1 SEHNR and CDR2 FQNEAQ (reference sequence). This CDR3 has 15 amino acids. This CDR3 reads CASSLPGQGVNEQYF. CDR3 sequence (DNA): TGTGCCAGCAGCCTCCCGGGACAGGGCGTCAACGAGCAGTACTTC. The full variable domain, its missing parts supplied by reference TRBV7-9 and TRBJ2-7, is DTGVSQNPRHKITKRGQNVTFRCDPISEHNRLYWYRQTLGQGPEFLTYFQNEAQLEKSRLLSDRFSAERPKGSFSTLEIQRTEQGDSAMYLCASSLPGQGVNEQYFGPGTRLTVT.

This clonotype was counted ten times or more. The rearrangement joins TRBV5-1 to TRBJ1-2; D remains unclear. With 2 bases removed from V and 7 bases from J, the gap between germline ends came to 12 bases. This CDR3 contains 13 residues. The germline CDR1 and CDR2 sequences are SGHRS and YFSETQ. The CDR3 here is CASSLRNSVGYTF. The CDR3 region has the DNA TGCGCCAGCAGCTTACGAAACAGCGTTGGCTACACCTTC.

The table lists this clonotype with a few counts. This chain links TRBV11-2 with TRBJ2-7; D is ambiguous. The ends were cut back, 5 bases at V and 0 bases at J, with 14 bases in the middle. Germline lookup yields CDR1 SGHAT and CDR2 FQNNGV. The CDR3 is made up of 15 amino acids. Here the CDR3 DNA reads TGTGCCAGCAGCCCCCGTACCCACATCTCCTACGAGCAGTACTTC. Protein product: CASSPRTHISYEQYF.

In nucleotides, the CDR3 is TGTGCCAGCAGCAGCGGGGGGGCCAGTACCGGGGAGCTGTTTTTT. Its protein is CASSSGGASTGELFF. This chain links TRBV7-9 with TRBJ2-2; 10 nucleotides agree with TRBD2. CDR3 length equals 15 residues. Trimming took 5 bases from V and 5 from J; bases not matched to a gene: 5. The V gene's germline CDR1 is SEHNR and CDR2 FQNEAQ (reference sequence).

The CDR3: CASSPSAGQGYNEQFF. The CDR3 nucleotides read TGTGCCAGCTCACCATCGGCGGGACAGGGCTACAATGAGCAGTTCTTC. The rearrangement links TRBV18 to TRBJ2-1; TRBD1 matches 9 bases. V shed 2 bases, J shed 3 bases, and the junction held 5 bases outside the gene matches. Germline lookup yields CDR1 KGHSH and CDR2 LQKENI. The CDR3 has 16 amino acids.

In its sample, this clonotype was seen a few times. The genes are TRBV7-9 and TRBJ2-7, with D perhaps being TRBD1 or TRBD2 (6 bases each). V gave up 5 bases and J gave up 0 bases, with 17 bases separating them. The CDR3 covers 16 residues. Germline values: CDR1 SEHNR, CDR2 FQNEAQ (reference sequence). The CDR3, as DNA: TGTGCCAGCAGCGAGACAGGTTCCGGGGGCTCCTACGAGCAGTACTTC. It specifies CASSETGSGGSYEQYF. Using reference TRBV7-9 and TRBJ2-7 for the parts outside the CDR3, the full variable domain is DTGVSQNPRHKITKRGQNVTFRCDPISEHNRLYWYRQTLGQGPEFLTYFQNEAQLEKSRLLSDRFSAERPKGSFSTLEIQRTEQGDSAMYLCASSETGSGGSYEQYFGPGTRLTVT.

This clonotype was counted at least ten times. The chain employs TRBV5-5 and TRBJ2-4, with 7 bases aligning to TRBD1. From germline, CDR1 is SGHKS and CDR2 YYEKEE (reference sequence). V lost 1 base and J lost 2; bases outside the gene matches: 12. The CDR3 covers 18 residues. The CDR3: CASSLSWTGDHTKNIQYF. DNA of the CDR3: TGTGCCAGCAGCTTGTCCTGGACAGGAGACCATACCAAAAACATTCAGTACTTC. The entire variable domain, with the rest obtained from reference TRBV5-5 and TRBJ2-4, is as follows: DAGVTQSPTHLIKTRGQQVTLRCSPISGHKSVSWYQQVLGQGPQFIFQYYEKEERGRGNFPDRFSARQFPNYSSELNVNALLLGDSALYLCASSLSWTGDHTKNIQYFGAGTRLSVL.

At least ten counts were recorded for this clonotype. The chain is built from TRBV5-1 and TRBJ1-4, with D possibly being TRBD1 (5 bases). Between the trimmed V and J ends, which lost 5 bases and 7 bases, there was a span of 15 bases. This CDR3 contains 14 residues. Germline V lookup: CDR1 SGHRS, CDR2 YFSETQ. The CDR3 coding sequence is TGCGCCAGCAGTAGAAGGGGAGAAGGTGAAAAACTGTTTTTT. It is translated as CASSRRGEGEKLFF. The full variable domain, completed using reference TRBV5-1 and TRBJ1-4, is KAGVTQTPRYLIKTRGQQVTLSCSPISGHRSVSWYQQTPGQGLQFLFEYFSETQRNKGNFPGRFSGRQFSNSRSEMNVSTLELGDSALYLCASSRRGEGEKLFFGSGTQLSVL.

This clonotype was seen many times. The CDR3 sequence: CASSKGTTYEQYF. The CDR3 DNA reads as TGTGCCAGCTCAAAGGGAACCACCTACGAGCAGTACTTC. This rearrangement joins TRBV18 to TRBJ2-7; D is unresolved. Germline V gives CDR1 KGHSH, CDR2 LQKENI. The germline V and J ends were trimmed by 5 bases and 2 bases, with 10 bases remaining between them. The CDR3 has 13 residues.

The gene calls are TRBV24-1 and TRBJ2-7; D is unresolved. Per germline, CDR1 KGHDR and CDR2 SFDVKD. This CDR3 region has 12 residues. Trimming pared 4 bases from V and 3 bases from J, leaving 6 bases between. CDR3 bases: TGTGCCACCAGTGACCCCAGCTACGAGCAGTACTTC. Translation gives CATSDPSYEQYF.

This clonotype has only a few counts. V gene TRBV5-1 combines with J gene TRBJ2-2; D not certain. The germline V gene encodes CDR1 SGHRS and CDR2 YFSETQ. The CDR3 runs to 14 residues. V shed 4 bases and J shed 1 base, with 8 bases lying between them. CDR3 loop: CASSPNGNTGELFF. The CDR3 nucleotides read TGCGCCAGCAGCCCAAACGGGAACACCGGGGAGCTGTTTTTT.

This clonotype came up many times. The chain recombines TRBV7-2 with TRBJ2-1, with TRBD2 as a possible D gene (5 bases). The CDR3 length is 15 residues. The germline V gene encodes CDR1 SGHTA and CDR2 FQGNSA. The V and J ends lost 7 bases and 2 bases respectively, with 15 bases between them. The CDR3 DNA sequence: TGTGCCAGCACCCCCGGCTTGAGGGCCTACAATGAGCAGTTCTTC. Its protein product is CASTPGLRAYNEQFF.

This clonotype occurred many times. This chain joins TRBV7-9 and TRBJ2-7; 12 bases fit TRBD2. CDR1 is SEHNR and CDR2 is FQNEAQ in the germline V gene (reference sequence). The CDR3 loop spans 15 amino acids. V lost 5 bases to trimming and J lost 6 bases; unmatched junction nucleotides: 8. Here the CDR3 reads CASSLLTSGRSEQYF. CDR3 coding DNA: TGTGCCAGCAGCCTCCTGACTAGCGGGAGATCCGAGCAGTACTTC.

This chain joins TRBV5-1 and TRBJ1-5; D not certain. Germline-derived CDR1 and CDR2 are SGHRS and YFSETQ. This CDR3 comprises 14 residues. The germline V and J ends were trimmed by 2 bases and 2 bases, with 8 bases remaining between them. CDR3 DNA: TGCGCCAGCAGCTTAGATGCGGGCAATCAGCCCCAGCATTTT. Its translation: CASSLDAGNQPQHF.

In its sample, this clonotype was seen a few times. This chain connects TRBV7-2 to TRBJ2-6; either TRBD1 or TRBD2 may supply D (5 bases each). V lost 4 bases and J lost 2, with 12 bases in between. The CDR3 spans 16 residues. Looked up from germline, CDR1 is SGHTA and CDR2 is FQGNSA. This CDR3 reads CASSWGSAAGANVLTF. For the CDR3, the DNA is TGTGCCAGCAGCTGGGGGTCGGCAGCTGGGGCCAACGTCCTGACTTTC.

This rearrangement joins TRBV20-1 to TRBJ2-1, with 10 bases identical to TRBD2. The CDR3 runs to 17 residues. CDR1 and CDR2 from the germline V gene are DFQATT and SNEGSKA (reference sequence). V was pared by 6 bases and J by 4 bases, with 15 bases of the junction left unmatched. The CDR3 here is CSARRASGSQWYNEQFF. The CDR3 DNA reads TGCAGTGCCAGGAGGGCTAGCGGGAGTCAGTGGTACAATGAGCAGTTCTTC.

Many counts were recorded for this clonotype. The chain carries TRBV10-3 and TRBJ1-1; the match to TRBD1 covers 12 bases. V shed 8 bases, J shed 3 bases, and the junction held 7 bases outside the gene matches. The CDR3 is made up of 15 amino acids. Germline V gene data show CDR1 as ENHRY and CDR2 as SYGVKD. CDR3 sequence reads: CAIGGTGGAYTEAFF. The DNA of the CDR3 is TGTGCCATCGGGGGGACAGGGGGCGCATACACTGAAGCTTTCTTT.

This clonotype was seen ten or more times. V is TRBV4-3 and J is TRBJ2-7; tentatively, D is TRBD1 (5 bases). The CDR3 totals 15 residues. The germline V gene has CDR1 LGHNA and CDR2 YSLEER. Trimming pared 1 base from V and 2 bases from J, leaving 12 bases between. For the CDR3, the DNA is TGCGCCAGCAGCCAAGGGCCAGGGCAGACCTACGAGCAGTACTTC. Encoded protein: CASSQGPGQTYEQYF.